A selection of T cell receptor beta chains follows, all from one sample in a study of T cell changes during pregnancy in multiple sclerosis. Clones were read by immunoSEQ multiplex PCR, and TCRdb kept only the in-frame ones, dropping some. The data hold approximately 70,000 clones, with 92% observed a single time. The sequencing used peripheral blood, collected in the first trimester of pregnancy. These receptors originate from a female donor in good health, enrolled as a control in a pregnancy study. The CDR3 runs from the conserved cysteine through the conserved F or W. Each record gives: clone size, J gene, D gene, V gene, CDR3 protein, CDR3 DNA. The D gene is left open where the match is weak. Some rows have no size entry. The others give once, few or many, or a class for an expanded clone.

NA,TRBJ1-1,NA,TRBV4-1,CASSQLGAGTEAFF,TGCGCCAGCAGCCAATTGGGCGCGGGCACTGAAGCTTTCTTT
NA,TRBJ1-5,NA,TRBV6-1,CASITTQGGQPQHF,TGTGCCAGCATCACAACACAAGGGGGTCAGCCCCAGCATTTT
NA,TRBJ2-7,TRBD2,TRBV2,CASEASGSYEQYF,TGTGCCAGCGAGGCTAGCGGTTCCTACGAGCAGTACTTC
NA,TRBJ2-3,NA,TRBV4-1,CASSPTAVGTDTQYF,TGCGCCAGCAGCCCTACAGCAGTCGGCACAGATACGCAGTATTTT
few,TRBJ1-1,TRBD1,TRBV19,CATWDRGHTEAFF,TGTGCCACCTGGGACAGGGGGCACACTGAAGCTTTCTTT
NA,TRBJ2-7,NA,TRBV28,CASSLPQGRGITYEQYF,TGTGCCAGCAGTTTACCCCAAGGCCGAGGTATAACCTACGAGCAGTACTTC
NA,TRBJ2-7,TRBD2,TRBV28,CASSLGGLAGDFPYEQYF,TGTGCCAGCAGTTTAGGGGGACTAGCGGGAGACTTTCCCTACGAGCAGTACTTC
NA,TRBJ2-5,NA,TRBV30,CAWKAGEETQYF,TGTGCCTGGAAGGCAGGGGAGGAGACCCAGTACTTC
NA,TRBJ2-7,TRBD2,TRBV28,CASSLSSGSERTHF,TGTGCCAGCAGTTTAAGTAGCGGGAGTGAACGAACCCACTTC
NA,TRBJ2-2,NA,TRBV9,CASSVAGGNANTGELFF,TGTGCCAGCAGCGTAGCCGGGGGTAACGCGAACACCGGGGAGCTGTTTTTT
NA,TRBJ2-3,NA,TRBV19,CASSLAGTDTQYF,TGTGCCAGTAGCCTGGCAGGGACAGATACGCAGTATTTT
NA,TRBJ1-2,NA,TRBV28,CASSSMTGYGYTF,TGTGCCAGCAGTTCGATGACAGGCTATGGCTACACCTTC
once,TRBJ2-7,TRBD1,TRBV28,CASRHRGFTGWEQYF,TGTGCCAGCAGACACAGGGGTTTTACCGGGTGGGAGCAGTACTTC
NA,TRBJ1-5,NA,TRBV5-1,CASSLGGGDQPQHF,TGCGCCAGCAGCTTGGGGGGGGGAGATCAGCCCCAGCATTTT
NA,TRBJ2-1,TRBD2,TRBV4-1,CASSPSGGRVYNEQFF,TGCGCCAGCAGCCCTTCTGGGGGGAGGGTTTACAATGAGCAGTTCTTC